This TCR beta chain was obtained from a study of regulatory T cells in long-lasting Graves disease. Through Arm-PCR of CDR3 regions and iRepertoire HTBI primers, TCR beta libraries were built. TCRdb ran MiXCR on the multiplex PCR reads and lists one entry per CDR3 protein. Of approximately 400,000 distinct CDR3 sequences listed, around 15% are singletons. This clonotype is labeled as medium-sized. The time point denotes: newly diagnosed GD, antithyroid drugs for less than 3 months. RNA extracted from PBMCs served as the sequencing template. Each of the patients was recruited from an endocrinology department situated in Xi'an, China. Between the trimmed V and J ends, which lost 5 bases and 3 bases, there was a span of 16 bases. This CDR3 is 15 amino acids long.

The specimen comprised peripheral blood mononuclear cells (PBMCs), sampled at new diagnosis, from a patient treated with antithyroid drugs. The chain combines TRBV12-3 or TRBV12-4 with TRBJ1-1; D unclear. This receptor was obtained from a female donor with Graves disease. The CDR3 DNA sequence: TGTGCCAGCAGTGGACCGCCAAGAGGCCACACTGAAGCTTTCTTT. Residues: CASSGPPRGHTEAFF.